The entry that follows covers one T cell receptor (beta chain) sequence. Its specificity is not known. This entry comes from a study of T cells in localized non-small cell lung cancer. Study-level results: Longer overall survival was associated with a higher density of T cells in the blood. Measurement of T cell clonality placed uninvolved adjacent lung highest, above the level in tumor.

The CDR3 is 13 amino acids. V lost 8 bases and J lost 3, with 11 bases in between. CDR1 is MNHNS and CDR2 is SASEGT in the germline V gene. Assay used: immunoSEQ multiplex PCR; TCRdb lists only in-frame clones, some missing. The table records approximately 83,000 clones, approximately 90% of them present only once. This TCR derives from a woman between 35 and 75 years old with stage II squamous cell lung carcinoma. V usage is TRBV6-1 and J usage is TRBJ1-5; D uncertain. Sample: PBMCs, taken before any cancer treatment. In DNA form, the CDR3 reads TGTGCCAGCCTTGCCAGGACCAATCAGCCCCAGCATTTT. Amino acids: CASLARTNQPQHF.